The clone carrying this T cell receptor beta chain has more than one count but fewer than ten. Antigen specificity is unknown. The length of the CDR3 is 19 residues. Germline CDR1 reads MNHEY; CDR2 reads SVGAGI. The J segment lost 1 base and the V segment lost 2 bases, leaving 6 bases of the junction unmatched. This sample stems from a study of post-analysis software for immune sequencing data. Study-level findings and limits: When patients were compared with controls, about 5 TRBV segments were more frequent, TRBV5-6, TRBV5-1 and TRBV20-1 among them. The authors found that F measure strongly co-clustered same-batch samples. The normalized Chao1 diversity of multiple sclerosis patients was significantly lower than that of controls.

Every TCR beta cDNA library bore unique molecular identifiers. TCRdb reprocessed the PCR reads with MiXCR, giving one entry per CDR3 protein. Counted here are hundreds of thousands of distinct CDR3 sequences, roughly three fifths occurring once; the ten biggest clones make up 11%. The sequencing input was blood. The TCR comes from a girl aged 2-15 years with multiple sclerosis. The chain joins TRBV6-5 to TRBJ2-1, with 15 bases fitting TRBD2. The CDR3 loop is CASSYGPGLAGGSYNEQFF. The DNA for the CDR3 is TGTGCCAGCAGTTACGGACCGGGACTAGCGGGAGGATCCTACAATGAGCAGTTCTTC.